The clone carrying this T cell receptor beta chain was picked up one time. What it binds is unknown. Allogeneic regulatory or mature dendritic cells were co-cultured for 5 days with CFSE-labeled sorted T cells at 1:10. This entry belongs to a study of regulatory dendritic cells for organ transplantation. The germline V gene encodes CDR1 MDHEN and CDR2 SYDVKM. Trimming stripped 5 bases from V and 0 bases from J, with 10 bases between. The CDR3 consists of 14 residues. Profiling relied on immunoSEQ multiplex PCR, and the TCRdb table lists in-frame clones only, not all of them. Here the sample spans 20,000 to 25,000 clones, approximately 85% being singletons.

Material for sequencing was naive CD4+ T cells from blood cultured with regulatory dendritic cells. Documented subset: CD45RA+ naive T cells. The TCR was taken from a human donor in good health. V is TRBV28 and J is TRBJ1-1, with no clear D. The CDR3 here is CASSPPGLNTEAFF. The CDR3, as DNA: TGTGCCAGCAGTCCCCCCGGGTTGAACACTGAAGCTTTCTTT.